The clone carrying this TCR beta chain was picked up a small number of times. Each CDR3 protein gets one entry after TCRdb re-called the 5' RACE reads with MiXCR. The sample includes 450,000 to 600,000 distinct CDR3 sequences, about a sixth of them seen just once. The sample belongs to a study of T cells after yellow fever vaccination. Trimming took 2 bases from V and 7 from J; bases not matched to a gene: 7. CDR3 length: 15 residues. CDR1 and CDR2 from the germline V gene are MNHEY and SVGAGI. The source is a young man who received the YFV17D yellow fever vaccine. This chain joins TRBV6-5 and TRBJ1-4, with 7 bases matching TRBD1. This material consisted of PBMCs, taken 5 to 6 days after the first yellow fever vaccination. The CDR3 sequence is CASSYIPTGTEKLFF. The CDR3 DNA follows: TGTGCCAGCAGTTACATACCGACAGGGACTGAAAAACTGTTTTTT.